One sample yielded the 28 T cell receptor beta chains listed below, sequenced in a study of neurological immune-mediated disorders. TCRdb re-called the 5' RACE reads with MiXCR, one entry per CDR3 protein. The sample has about 52,000 distinct CDR3 sequences; approximately 3.9% are singletons. Material for sequencing was PBMCs. The receptors stem from a man aged 30 to 39 with multiple sclerosis.

The chain employs TRBV20-1 and TRBJ2-7; 11 positions match TRBD2. From germline, CDR1 is DFQATT and CDR2 SNEGSKA (reference sequence). The V segment lost 5 bases and the J segment 0 bases; nucleotides outside the gene matches: 3. The CDR3 contains 14 residues. In nucleotides, the CDR3 is TGCAGTGCTCATAGCGGGGGGGGCTCCTACGAGCAGTACTTC. Residues: CSAHSGGGSYEQYF.

Ten or more counts support this clonotype. The V and J genes are TRBV20-1 and TRBJ1-1; D call uncertain. This CDR3 is built from 13 residues. V lost 7 bases and J lost 2, with 14 bases in between. Germline loops: CDR1 DFQATT, CDR2 SNEGSKA (reference sequence). The CDR3 protein is CSVSVLLNTEAFF. In nucleotides, the CDR3 is TGCAGTGTTAGTGTCCTTCTAAACACTGAAGCTTTCTTT.

This clonotype was recorded many times. The chain couples TRBV5-1 to TRBJ1-1; D gene ambiguous. This CDR3 is 14 amino acids long. Trimming shortened V by 3 bases and J by 3 bases, and 12 bases separated the two germline ends. Germline V gene sequence: CDR1 SGHRS, CDR2 YFSETQ. The CDR3 spells CASSYSLGDTEAFF. The CDR3 DNA reads TGCGCCAGCAGCTACAGCCTTGGGGACACTGAAGCTTTCTTT.

This clonotype has a count of ten or more. At one of its ends the junction is not consistent with the germline gene, which may arise from a read error. The rearrangement links TRBV9 to TRBJ1-6, with D possibly being TRBD1 (5 bases). Germline V CDR1 and CDR2: SGDLS, YYNGEE. The CDR3 is made up of 16 amino acids. CDR3 protein: CASSGLRGDGFSPLNF. CDR3 sequence (DNA): TGTGCCAGCAGCGGCCTGCGAGGGGACGGGTTTTCACCCCTCAACTTT.

This clonotype was counted at least ten times. This sequence joins TRBV20-1 and TRBJ2-1; the D gene is possibly TRBD2 (5 bases). The CDR3 contains 10 residues. V was shortened by 6 bases and J by 8 bases, with 8 bases between the two germline ends. Germline V gives CDR1 DFQATT, CDR2 SNEGSKA (reference sequence). In DNA form, the CDR3 reads TGCAGTGCCTCGGAGGATGAGCAGTTCTTC. Residues: CSASEDEQFF.

The chain uses TRBV10-2 and TRBJ1-2; D is ambiguous. This CDR3 is built from 13 residues. V gave up 3 bases and J gave up 3 bases, with 8 bases separating them. From germline, CDR1 is WSHSY and CDR2 SAAADI. The chain's CDR3 is CASSEGGDYGYTF. The CDR3 DNA sequence: TGCGCCAGCAGTGAAGGAGGCGACTATGGCTACACCTTC.

This clonotype has a count of ten or more. This chain connects TRBV27 to TRBJ2-7, with D perhaps matching TRBD1 (6 bases). V was clipped by 5 bases and J by 4 bases, with 21 bases between them. Germline CDR1 and CDR2: MNHEY and SMNVEV (reference sequence). There are 16 residues in the CDR3. The CDR3 protein is CASSPIRTVRSYEQYF. The CDR3 DNA is TGTGCCAGCAGTCCCATAAGGACAGTGAGGAGTTACGAGCAGTACTTC.

This clonotype was seen at least ten times. This rearrangement joins TRBV29-1 to TRBJ2-2; 11 bases line up with TRBD2. Looked up from germline, CDR1 is SQVTM and CDR2 is ANQGSEA. V shed 2 bases, J shed 3 bases, and the junction held 2 bases outside the gene matches. The length of the CDR3 is 15 residues. As DNA, the CDR3 is TGCAGCGTTGAACTTAGCGGGAGGGACACCGGGGAGCTGTTTTTT. Translating gives CSVELSGRDTGELFF.

The chain couples TRBV19 to TRBJ1-2; 7 bases line up with TRBD1. Germline CDR1 is LNHDA and CDR2 is SQIVND (reference sequence). This CDR3 is built from 14 residues. V shed 6 bases, J shed 2 bases, and the junction held 6 bases outside the gene matches. CDR3 amino acids: CASRMAGGNYGYTF. CDR3 nucleotides: TGTGCCAGTAGGATGGCAGGGGGAAACTATGGCTACACCTTC.

This clonotype has at least ten counts. This sequence joins TRBV7-9 and TRBJ2-3; D gene unclear. Trimming took off 4 bases at V and 2 bases at J, with 10 bases between the two ends. CDR1 SEHNR and CDR2 FQNEAQ come from the germline V gene (reference sequence). This CDR3 is 14 amino acids long. The CDR3 DNA follows: TGTGCCAGCAGCTCATCTTGGTTCACAGATACGCAGTATTTT. This encodes CASSSSWFTDTQYF.

This clonotype showed up many times. The V call is TRBV7-9, the J call TRBJ2-3; TRBD2 might be the D (6 bases). Germline V gene sequence: CDR1 SEHNR, CDR2 FQNEAQ (reference sequence). Trimming removed 4 bases from V and 5 bases from J, with 16 bases in between. This CDR3 has 15 amino acids. The CDR3 here is CASSSGEEVEDTQYF. Here the CDR3 DNA reads TGTGCCAGCAGCTCGGGGGAAGAGGTAGAAGATACGCAGTATTTT.

This clonotype has a handful of counts. Mismatch with germline at one junction end may stem from a read error. The chain recombines TRBV7-2 with TRBJ1-5; TRBD1 aligns across 9 bases. Germline V gene data show CDR1 as SGHTA and CDR2 as FQGNSA. The CDR3 has 16 amino acids. CDR3 coding DNA: TGTGCCAGCAGCCCAGGGACAGGGCTTAGCAATCAGCCCCAGAATTTT. It codes for CASSPGTGLSNQPQNF.

This clonotype was counted many times. The chain combines TRBV20-1 with TRBJ1-1; a possible D gene is TRBD1 (6 bases). Germline V lookup: CDR1 DFQATT, CDR2 SNEGSKA (reference sequence). Trimming left V 8 bases short and J 1 base short, with 14 bases between. The CDR3 length is 13 residues. This chain's CDR3 is CSPHSGANTEAFF. The DNA for the CDR3 is TGCAGTCCGCACTCAGGGGCGAACACTGAAGCTTTCTTT.

V usage is TRBV29-1 and J usage is TRBJ1-3, with D possibly being TRBD1 (6 bases). V was pared by 5 bases and J by 0 bases, with 11 bases between. CDR1 is SQVTM, CDR2 ANQGSEA, per germline. This CDR3 has 14 amino acids. The CDR3 DNA follows: TGCAGCGTTAACGAGGGGGGCTCTGGAAACACCATATATTTT. Protein product: CSVNEGGSGNTIYF.

This clonotype qualifies as medium-sized (0.01 to 0.1%). The V call is TRBV12-3 or TRBV12-4, the J call TRBJ2-2, with no clear D. The CDR3 totals 15 residues. V lost 2 bases and J lost 5, with 12 bases in between. This CDR3 reads CASSLKGAGTGELFF. The CDR3 DNA reads as TGTGCCAGCAGTTTAAAGGGCGCCGGAACCGGGGAGCTGTTTTTT.

This clonotype was recorded many times. The rearrangement links TRBV18 to TRBJ1-3; possibly TRBD1 for D (5 bases). V dropped 0 bases and J dropped 5 bases, with 11 bases sitting between them. This CDR3 is 15 amino acids long. CDR1 and CDR2 from the germline V gene are KGHSH and LQKENI. The CDR3 DNA reads TGTGCCAGCTCACCACCGGAGGGGCAGAGAAACACCATATATTTT. Translated: CASSPPEGQRNTIYF. The full variable domain, completed using reference TRBV18 and TRBJ1-3, is NAGVMQNPRHLVRRRGQEARLRCSPMKGHSHVYWYRQLPEEGLKFMVYLQKENIIDESGMPKERFSAEFPKEGPSILRIQQVVRGDSAAYFCASSPPEGQRNTIYFGEGSWLTVV.

This clonotype was counted at least ten times. V is TRBV10-2 and J is TRBJ2-5; perhaps TRBD2 as D (5 bases). The CDR3 runs 12 residues. V shed 3 bases and J shed 5 bases, with 7 bases lying between them. Germline V gene sequence: CDR1 WSHSY, CDR2 SAAADI. The CDR3 loop is CASSEPGETQYF. The CDR3 DNA follows: TGCGCCAGCAGTGAACCGGGGGAGACCCAGTACTTC.

This clonotype was recorded at least ten times. The chain recombines TRBV27 with TRBJ2-2; the D is unclear. Trimming stripped 6 bases from V and 11 bases from J, with 16 bases between. The CDR3 is 13 amino acids. The V gene's germline CDR1 is MNHEY and CDR2 SMNVEV (reference sequence). CDR3 loop: CASRTDPRKELFF. The DNA of the CDR3 is TGTGCCAGCAGAACGGACCCACGGAAAGAGCTGTTTTTT.

This clonotype occurred many times. This chain uses TRBV6-5 with TRBJ2-2; perhaps D is TRBD1 or TRBD2 (5 bases each). Germline CDR1 MNHEY, CDR2 SVGAGI. V lost 6 bases, J lost 6 bases, and 20 bases lay in between. The CDR3 is 16 amino acids. The CDR3 region is CASRHRPGSRAGELFF. In nucleotides, the CDR3 is TGTGCCAGCAGACACCGGCCAGGGAGTAGGGCCGGGGAGCTGTTTTTT.

This clonotype was counted at least ten times. The rearrangement uses TRBV11-2 and TRBJ1-1, with 10 bases that match TRBD1. V dropped 6 bases and J dropped 4; count of bases not matched to a gene: 8. CDR1 is SGHAT and CDR2 is FQNNGV in the germline V gene. The CDR3 spans 15 residues. CDR3 nucleotide sequence: TGTGCCAGCAGAGACAGGGGGCGTGGGAGCACTGAAGCTTTCTTT. Its translation: CASRDRGRGSTEAFF. Looking up the rest from reference TRBV11-2 and TRBJ1-1 gives the full variable domain: EAGVAQSPRYKIIEKRQSVAFWCNPISGHATLYWYQQILGQGPKLLIQFQNNGVVDDSQLPKDRFSAERLKGVDSTLKIQPAKLEDSAVYLCASRDRGRGSTEAFFGQGTRLTVV.

This clonotype appeared many times. The chain uses TRBV5-1 and TRBJ2-3; 8 nucleotides align to TRBD2. V shed 0 bases and J 4 bases; nucleotides not matched to a gene: 7. This CDR3 spans 16 amino acids. Germline loops: CDR1 SGHRS, CDR2 YFSETQ. CDR3 in amino acids: CASSLEVGGAADTQYF. The CDR3 DNA follows: TGCGCCAGCAGCTTGGAGGTCGGGGGGGCCGCAGATACGCAGTATTTT.

This clonotype showed up many times. This chain links TRBV12-3 or TRBV12-4 with TRBJ1-1, with D perhaps TRBD1 (5 bases). The CDR3 has 14 residues. The ends were cut back, 8 bases at V and 6 bases at J, with 19 bases in the middle. CDR3 in amino acids: CASLLSAGRAEAFF. CDR3 bases: TGTGCCAGCCTCCTCTCGGCAGGGCGCGCTGAAGCTTTCTTT.

This clonotype was recorded many times. CDR3 amino acids: CASSLGQGGNNEQFF. The CDR3 bases are TGTGCCAGCAGCCTTGGACAGGGCGGGAACAATGAGCAGTTCTTC. The chain uses TRBV7-3 and TRBJ2-1; 8 bases agree with TRBD1. CDR1 is SGHTA, CDR2 FQGTGA, per germline. The CDR3 is made up of 15 amino acids. Trimming took 5 bases from V and 5 from J; bases not matched to a gene: 8.

As concerns this clonotype: At one end, the junction sequence differs from germline, possibly due to a read error. This chain joins TRBV7-3 and TRBJ1-6, with a tentative D call TRBD1 (6 bases). Looked up from germline, CDR1 is SGHTA and CDR2 is FQGTGA. CDR3 size: 16 residues. Here the CDR3 DNA reads TGTGCCAGCAGCTTATCCGGAAGGGGGGTCCATTCACCCCTCAACTTT. This gives the protein CASSLSGRGVHSPLNF.

In this sample, this clonotype turned up many times. This chain connects TRBV5-1 to TRBJ2-7, with 10 nucleotides matching TRBD1. The CDR3 is 15 residues long. Trimming cost V 5 bases and J 5 bases; bases outside gene matches: 10. Germline loops: CDR1 SGHRS, CDR2 YFSETQ. The CDR3 protein is CASSLSTGGKNEQYF. In DNA form, the CDR3 reads TGCGCCAGCAGTTTATCGACAGGGGGCAAAAACGAGCAGTACTTC.

There are many counts of this clonotype. The J gene is TRBJ2-5, the V gene TRBV3-1, with D unclear. This CDR3 is built from 13 residues. Germline V gives CDR1 LGHDT, CDR2 YNNKEL (reference sequence). Trimming removed 1 base at V and 4 bases at J, with 7 bases between. CDR3 in amino acids: CASSQGLVETQYF. In nucleotides, the CDR3 is TGTGCCAGCAGCCAAGGGCTAGTAGAGACCCAGTACTTC.

This clonotype was observed at least ten times. The chain employs TRBV5-1 and TRBJ2-6; no definite D call. The CDR3 length is 15 residues. CDR1 is SGHRS and CDR2 is YFSETQ in the germline V gene. The germline V and J ends were trimmed by 0 bases and 0 bases, with 4 bases remaining between them. This CDR3 reads CASSLVPSGANVLTF. The CDR3 bases are TGCGCCAGCAGCTTGGTTCCCTCTGGGGCCAACGTCCTGACTTTC.

This clonotype was detected ten times or more. This chain connects TRBV28 to TRBJ1-2; unclear D gene. Germline CDR1 and CDR2: MDHEN and SYDVKM. CDR3 length: 13 amino acids. V shed 5 bases and J shed 5 bases, with 12 bases lying between them. The CDR3 DNA reads as TGTGCCAGCAGTCAAAGGACGGTGTATGGCTACACCTTC. Amino acid sequence: CASSQRTVYGYTF.